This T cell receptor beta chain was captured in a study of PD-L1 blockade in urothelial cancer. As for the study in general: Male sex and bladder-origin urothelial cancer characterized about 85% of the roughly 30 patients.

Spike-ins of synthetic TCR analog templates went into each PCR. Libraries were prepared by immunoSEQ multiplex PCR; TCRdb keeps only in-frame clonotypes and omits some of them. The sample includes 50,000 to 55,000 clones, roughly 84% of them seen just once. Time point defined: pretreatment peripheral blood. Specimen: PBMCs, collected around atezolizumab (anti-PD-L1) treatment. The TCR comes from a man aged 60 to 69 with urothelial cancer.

The CDR3 bases are TGCGCCAGCAGCCGGGACAGGGGGGGTGAGACCCAGTACTTC. Translation: CASSRDRGGETQYF. The rearrangement joins TRBV5-1 to TRBJ2-5, with 11 positions matching TRBD1. V lost 4 bases and J lost 5; bases outside the gene matches: 4. The CDR3 is 14 residues long. Germline V gene lookup returns CDR1 SGHRS and CDR2 YFSETQ.